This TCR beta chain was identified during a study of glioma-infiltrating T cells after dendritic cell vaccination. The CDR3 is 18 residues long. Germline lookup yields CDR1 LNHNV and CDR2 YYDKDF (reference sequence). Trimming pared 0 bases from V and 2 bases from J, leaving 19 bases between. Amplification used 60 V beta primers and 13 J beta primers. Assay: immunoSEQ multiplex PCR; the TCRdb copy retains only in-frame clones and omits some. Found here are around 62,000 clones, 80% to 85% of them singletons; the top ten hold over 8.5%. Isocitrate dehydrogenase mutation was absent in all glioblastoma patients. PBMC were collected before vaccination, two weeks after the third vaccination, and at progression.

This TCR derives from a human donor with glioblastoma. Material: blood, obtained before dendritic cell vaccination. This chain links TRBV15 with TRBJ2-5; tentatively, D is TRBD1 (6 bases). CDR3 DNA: TGTGCCACCAGCAGAGATCTTGGGGGCACAGTCCTTCAAGAGACCCAGTACTTC. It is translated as CATSRDLGGTVLQETQYF.